Listed below are T cell receptor beta chains from one sample, sequenced in a study of blood T cell repertoires in COVID-19. The repertoire was sequenced with immunoSEQ multiplex PCR; TCRdb's copy has only in-frame clones and lacks some. The sample lists 140,000 or so clones, 81% occurring once. The sequenced sample consisted of peripheral blood. All receptors derive from a human donor in a cohort sampled during active COVID-19. Each CDR3 is given with its conserved first and last residue. The D gene is left open where the match is weak. A clone size is listed for some rows: how often the clone was seen (once, few, many), or a class if it is expanded.

J,D,size,V,DNA,CDR3
TRBJ2-1,NA,NA,TRBV9,TGTGCCAGCAGCGTAGCAGGGGGGAATGAGCAGTTCTTC,CASSVAGGNEQFF
TRBJ2-1,TRBD1,NA,TRBV7-2,TGTGCCAGCAGCTTTACAGGGGACCGTGAGCAGTTCTTC,CASSFTGDREQFF
TRBJ2-6,NA,NA,TRBV7-2,TGTGCCAGCAGTCAAGGGGGCTCTGGGGCCAACGTCCTGACTTTC,CASSQGGSGANVLTF
TRBJ1-5,NA,few,TRBV27,TGTGCCAGCAGTGAAAGGGGAAGGGTCAATCAGCCCCAGCATTTT,CASSERGRVNQPQHF
TRBJ2-7,TRBD2,NA,TRBV28,TGTGCCAGCAGACACGAGCCCCCTAGCGGGCGTTACGAGCAGTACTTC,CASRHEPPSGRYEQYF
TRBJ2-7,TRBD1,NA,TRBV5-4,TGTGCCAGCAGCTTTCTCAGGGGGGAGCAGTACTTC,CASSFLRGEQYF
TRBJ1-1,NA,NA,TRBV28,TGTGCCAGCAGGCCGACAGAGCTCGTAGCTTTCTTT,CASRPTELVAFF
TRBJ2-7,TRBD2,NA,TRBV29-1,TGCAGCGTTGCCGATATGACTAGCGGGGTATACGAGCAGTACTTC,CSVADMTSGVYEQYF
TRBJ1-3,NA,once,TRBV4-1,TGCGCCAGCAGCCCAGGTGGAGGCTACTCTGGAAACACCATATATTTT,CASSPGGGYSGNTIYF
TRBJ2-1,TRBD2,NA,TRBV7-9,TGTGCCAGCAGCCTGAGCGGGGGATTAAGTTACAATGAGCAGTTCTTC,CASSLSGGLSYNEQFF
TRBJ2-7,NA,few,TRBV6-5,TGTGCCAGCAGTTACTCCAGACAGTCCTACGAGCAGTACTTC,CASSYSRQSYEQYF
TRBJ2-3,TRBD2,NA,TRBV6-4,TGTGCCAGCAGTGACTCGGCTAGCGGCCACACAGATACGCAGTATTTT,CASSDSASGHTDTQYF
TRBJ2-1,NA,NA,TRBV20-1,TGCAGTGCTAGTAGTGGGCCCGGGGATGAGCAGTTCTTC,CSASSGPGDEQFF
TRBJ1-3,TRBD1,NA,TRBV7-2,TGTGCCAGCAGCCAAATAGGACAGGGTTACTCTGGAAACACCATATATTTT,CASSQIGQGYSGNTIYF
TRBJ1-5,TRBD1,once,TRBV29-1,TGCAGCGTCGCAGGACAGGGGGATCAGCCCCAGCATTTT,CSVAGQGDQPQHF
TRBJ2-7,TRBD2,NA,TRBV19,TGTGCCAGTAGTAGCTATGTAGCGGGATCCTACGAGCAGTACTTC,CASSSYVAGSYEQYF
TRBJ2-3,NA,NA,TRBV7-2,TGTGCCAGCAGCCCCCTAGCTGATACGCAGTATTTT,CASSPLADTQYF
TRBJ2-7,NA,NA,TRBV29-1,TGCAGCGTTTTCAGGGTGAACGAGCAGTACTTC,CSVFRVNEQYF
TRBJ2-1,NA,few,TRBV4-3,TGCGCCAGCAGCCAAGATCTCGGGAGAGGCTACAATGAGCAGTTCTTC,CASSQDLGRGYNEQFF
TRBJ2-7,NA,NA,TRBV29-1,TGCAGCGTTGAATCCGGGGTGGTCGAGCAGTACTTC,CSVESGVVEQYF
TRBJ2-6,NA,NA,TRBV19,TGTGCCAGTAGTCCCCGGAGCTCTGGGGCCAACGTCCTGACTTTC,CASSPRSSGANVLTF
TRBJ2-4,TRBD1,NA,TRBV19,TGTGCCAGTAGTATCGACAGGGCTTTAGCCAAAAACATTCAGTACTTC,CASSIDRALAKNIQYF
TRBJ2-7,NA,few,TRBV28,TGTGCCAGCAGTTTATCCGTCGGGGAGCAGTACTTC,CASSLSVGEQYF
TRBJ1-6,TRBD1,NA,TRBV4-2,TGTGCCAGCAGCCAAGATTCGAGGACAGGGGTTAATTCACCCCTCCACTTT,CASSQDSRTGVNSPLHF
TRBJ2-7,TRBD2,NA,TRBV7-3,TGTGCCAGCAGCTTAACGTCTAGCGGGAGCTCCTACGAGCAGTACTTC,CASSLTSSGSSYEQYF
TRBJ2-7,NA,NA,TRBV7-9,TGTGCCAGCAGCCAGGACAGCAGCTCCTACGAGCAGTACTTC,CASSQDSSSYEQYF
TRBJ2-1,NA,once,TRBV9,TGTGCCAGCAGCCCTCAAGGGGGTTGGAACTCCTACAATGAGCAGTTCTTC,CASSPQGGWNSYNEQFF
TRBJ2-7,NA,NA,TRBV5-6,TGTGCCAGCAGCTCCAGCTCCTACGAGCAGTACTTC,CASSSSSYEQYF
TRBJ1-6,NA,NA,TRBV5-1,TGCGCCAGCAGCTTGATACCTACTAGCTCCTATAATTCACCCCTCCACTTT,CASSLIPTSSYNSPLHF
TRBJ2-7,NA,NA,TRBV4-2,TGTGCCAGCAGCCAATCCCCAAACACAGGCTACGAGCAGTACTTC,CASSQSPNTGYEQYF
TRBJ2-6,NA,NA,TRBV18,TGTGCCAGCTCACCGACATCCATCAGGTCTGGGGCCAACGTCCTGACTTTC,CASSPTSIRSGANVLTF
TRBJ2-1,TRBD2,NA,TRBV6-2/TRBV6-3,TGTGCCAGCAGCCCACTATTAGCGGGAGGGTACAATGAGCAGTTCTTC,CASSPLLAGGYNEQFF
TRBJ1-2,TRBD1,once,TRBV27,TGTGCCAGCAGTTTCCGGGACAGCCGATATGGCTACACCTTC,CASSFRDSRYGYTF
TRBJ1-5,TRBD1,NA,TRBV9,TGTGCCAGCAGCTCCACAGGGGGCGCGCAGCCCCAGCATTTT,CASSSTGGAQPQHF
TRBJ1-1,NA,NA,TRBV29-1,TGCAGCTTTCGCCCCACAGGGACCACTGAAGCTTTCTTT,CSFRPTGTTEAFF
TRBJ2-7,NA,NA,TRBV28,TGTGCCAGCAGTTTGAGGCAGGGGCCCTACGAGCAGTACTTC,CASSLRQGPYEQYF
TRBJ2-5,TRBD1,NA,TRBV7-2,TGTGCCAGCGGACAGGTGGAGACCCAGTACTTC,CASGQVETQYF
TRBJ2-7,TRBD1,NA,TRBV7-9,TGTGCCAGCAGCAAGGGACAGACGGGGTACGAGCAGTACTTC,CASSKGQTGYEQYF
TRBJ1-5,TRBD1,NA,TRBV19,TGTGCCAGTAACGACAGGGGAGACAATCAGCCCCAGCATTTT,CASNDRGDNQPQHF
TRBJ2-1,TRBD2,NA,TRBV5-1,TGCGCCAGCAGCTTGGGGACTAGCGGTAAGCTCTCCTACAATGAGCAGTTCTTC,CASSLGTSGKLSYNEQFF
TRBJ2-3,NA,many,TRBV29-1,TGCAGCGCAACATGGGCCCTTTCGTTCACAGATACGCAGTATTTT,CSATWALSFTDTQYF
TRBJ2-7,NA,NA,TRBV5-1,TGCGCCAGCAGCCTATGGACAGGGACTACCTACGAGCAGTACTTC,CASSLWTGTTYEQYF
TRBJ2-3,TRBD2,NA,TRBV9,TGTGCCAGCAGCGTTGTAGCGGGAGGAGTGGATACGCAGTATTTT,CASSVVAGGVDTQYF
TRBJ1-5,NA,NA,TRBV7-2,TGTGCCAGCAGCCGAGCAGGTCAGCCCCAGCATTTT,CASSRAGQPQHF
TRBJ2-1,NA,NA,TRBV18,TGTGCCAGCTCTGCCACTCGGGAGTATGAGCAGTTCTTC,CASSATREYEQFF
TRBJ1-4,TRBD1,NA,TRBV5-4,TGTGCCAGCAGCCCCGGGACAGGGAGGCTAGCTAATGAAAAACTGTTTTTT,CASSPGTGRLANEKLFF
TRBJ2-6,NA,few,TRBV19,TGTGCCAGTAGTGGACGGACAACTGGGGCCAACGTCCTGACTTTC,CASSGRTTGANVLTF
TRBJ2-2,NA,NA,TRBV28,TGTGCCAGCAGTTTGCGAATCGGGGAGCTGTTTTTT,CASSLRIGELFF
TRBJ1-2,TRBD1,NA,TRBV13,TGTGCCAGCAGCAGCTTACAGGGGACCCCATATGGCTACACCTTC,CASSSLQGTPYGYTF
TRBJ2-3,TRBD2,once,TRBV10-3,TGTGCCATCAGTGAAGCGGGGAGAAGCACAGATACGCAGTATTTT,CAISEAGRSTDTQYF
TRBJ2-5,NA,NA,TRBV9,TGTGCCAGCAGTCTACCCCCCACATCCCGCGCGGGGTGGGAGACCCAGTACTTC,CASSLPPTSRAGWETQYF
TRBJ1-4,NA,NA,TRBV18,TGTGCCAGCTCACCACCGGGGGGGCTTGGTGAAAAACTGTTTTTT,CASSPPGGLGEKLFF
TRBJ1-2,NA,NA,TRBV6-4,TGTGCCAGCAGTGAGACCGAAACAGGCCTTTATGGCTACACCTTC,CASSETETGLYGYTF
TRBJ2-7,TRBD1,NA,TRBV7-2,TGTGCCAGCAGCTTATGGCAGGGGGCGCAGTACGAGCAGTACTTC,CASSLWQGAQYEQYF
TRBJ1-2,TRBD1,once,TRBV4-2,TGTGCCAGCAGCCAAGATGGGGCAGGGGGCATTAACTATGGCTACACCTTC,CASSQDGAGGINYGYTF
TRBJ1-4,NA,NA,TRBV20-1,TGCAGTGCTCGTCATGAAAAACTGTTTTTT,CSARHEKLFF
TRBJ2-7,NA,once,TRBV27,TGTGCCAGCAGCCTGGAGAGAGCCTACGAGCAGTACTTC,CASSLERAYEQYF
TRBJ2-7,NA,NA,TRBV5-1,TGCGCCAGCAGCATAGACAGTTACGAGCAGTACTTC,CASSIDSYEQYF
TRBJ2-5,TRBD1,NA,TRBV24-1,TGTGCCACCAGTGCCCCGACAGGGACGGGGGAGACCCAGTACTTC,CATSAPTGTGETQYF
TRBJ2-7,TRBD1,once,TRBV3-1/TRBV3-2,TGTGCCAGCAGCCCGCGACAACTCAGACAGGGCCACTACGAGCAGTACTTC,CASSPRQLRQGHYEQYF